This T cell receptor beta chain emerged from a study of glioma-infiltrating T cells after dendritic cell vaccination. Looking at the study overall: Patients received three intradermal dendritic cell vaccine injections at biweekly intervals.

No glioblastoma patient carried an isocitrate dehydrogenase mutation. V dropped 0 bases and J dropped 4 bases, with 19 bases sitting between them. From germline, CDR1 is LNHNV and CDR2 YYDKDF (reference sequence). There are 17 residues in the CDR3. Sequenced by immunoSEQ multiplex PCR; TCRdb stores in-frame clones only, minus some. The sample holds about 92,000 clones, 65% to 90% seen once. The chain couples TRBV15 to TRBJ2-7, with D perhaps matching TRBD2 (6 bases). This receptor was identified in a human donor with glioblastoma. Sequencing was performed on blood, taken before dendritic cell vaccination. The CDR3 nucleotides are TGTGCCACCAGCAGAGATGGCATCCGGACGGGAGATTACGAGCAGTACTTC. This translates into CATSRDGIRTGDYEQYF.